Sequencing of this TCR beta chain was carried out in a study of T cell responses to AZD1222 COVID-19 vaccine. Regarding the study as a whole: Every sample of the repertoires postdated the peak T cell response.

V trimming: 0 bases; J trimming: 7 bases; junction bases outside the gene matches: 11. Germline CDR1 SGDLS, CDR2 YYNGEE. The CDR3 is 16 amino acids. Sequenced by immunoSEQ multiplex PCR; TCRdb stores in-frame clones only, minus some. The sample lists 170,000 or so clones, 85% to 95% occurring once. This clone was recorded only once. The antigen is not known. Material: peripheral blood, obtained 28 days after the second dose of the MenACWY control vaccine. This chain uses TRBV9 with TRBJ2-7, with 9 nucleotides matching TRBD1. This sequence was found in an adult who received the MenACWY meningococcal vaccine as a control. The CDR3 DNA is TGTGCCAGCAGCGTAGGATTGGGGACAGGGACATTGGAGCAGTACTTC. It translates to CASSVGLGTGTLEQYF.